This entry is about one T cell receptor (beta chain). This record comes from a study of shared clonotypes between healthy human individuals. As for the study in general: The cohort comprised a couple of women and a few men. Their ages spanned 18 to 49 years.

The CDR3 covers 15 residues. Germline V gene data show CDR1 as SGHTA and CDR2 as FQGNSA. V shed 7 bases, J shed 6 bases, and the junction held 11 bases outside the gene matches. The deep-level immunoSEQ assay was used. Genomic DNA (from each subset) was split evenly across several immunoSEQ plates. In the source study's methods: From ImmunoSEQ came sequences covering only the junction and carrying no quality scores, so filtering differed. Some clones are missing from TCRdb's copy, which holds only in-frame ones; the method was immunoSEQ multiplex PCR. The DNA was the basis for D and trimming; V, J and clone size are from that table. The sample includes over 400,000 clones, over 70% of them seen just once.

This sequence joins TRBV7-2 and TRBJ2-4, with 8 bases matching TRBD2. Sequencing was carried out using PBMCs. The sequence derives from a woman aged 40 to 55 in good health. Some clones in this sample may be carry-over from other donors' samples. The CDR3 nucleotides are TGTGCCAGCACTGAATCCGGGAGGGCCGGAAACATTCAGTACTTC. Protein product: CASTESGRAGNIQYF.